The T cell receptor beta chain described here comes from a study of blood T cell repertoires in COVID-19. Study background: PBMCs, B-cell-depleted T cells, or T cells provided the cDNA or gDNA that made up the material.

This CDR3 has 16 residues. Germline V CDR1 and CDR2: GTSNPN, SVGIG (reference sequence). The junction had 9 bases not matched to a gene; V was cut back by 0 bases and J by 7 bases. TCRdb's table, derived via immunoSEQ multiplex PCR, lists solely in-frame clones and lacks some. The sample shows some 490,000 clones, roughly 88% of them seen only once. Specimen: peripheral blood. The gene calls are TRBV30 and TRBJ1-4; TRBD1 matches 9 bases. The clonotype comes from a human donor in a cohort sampled during active COVID-19. In nucleotides, the CDR3 is TGTGCCTGGAGTGTAAGGAGCTGGGACAGGGCTGAAAAACTGTTTTTT. Protein sequence: CAWSVRSWDRAEKLFF.